This T cell receptor (beta chain) was recorded in a study of response to subunit inactivated influenza vaccine. General observations from the study: Each seasonal influenza vaccination recruits few new T cells, the authors suggested.

This clonotype was found a few times. Its target is not known. The germline V and J ends were trimmed by 2 bases and 10 bases, with 15 bases remaining between them. Germline V gene data show CDR1 as KGHSH and CDR2 as LQKENI. This CDR3 spans 14 amino acids. TCRdb analysed the RT-PCR reads with MiXCR anew, one entry per CDR3 protein. The table has under 200,000 distinct CDR3 sequences, roughly a tenth seen once; the top ten hold approximately 39%. The chain uses TRBV18 and TRBJ2-1; D might be TRBD2 (6 bases). The clonotype was recovered from a man aged 50 to 75 who received an inactivated influenza vaccine. Sequences were derived from CD8+ T cells sorted from PBMCs, sampled 23 months after vaccination. The CDR3 DNA reads TGTGCCAGCTCACCAAACACGGGGGTGGACGAGCAGTTCTTC. It specifies CASSPNTGVDEQFF.